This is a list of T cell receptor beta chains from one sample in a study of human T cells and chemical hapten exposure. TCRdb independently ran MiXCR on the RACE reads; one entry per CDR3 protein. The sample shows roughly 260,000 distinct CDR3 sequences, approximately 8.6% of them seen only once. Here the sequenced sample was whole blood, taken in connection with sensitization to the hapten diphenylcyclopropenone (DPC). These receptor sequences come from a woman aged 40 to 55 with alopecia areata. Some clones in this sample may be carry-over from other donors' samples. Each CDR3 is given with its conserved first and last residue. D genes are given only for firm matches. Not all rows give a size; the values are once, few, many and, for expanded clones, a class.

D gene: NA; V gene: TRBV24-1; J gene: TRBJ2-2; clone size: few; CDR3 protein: CATGAGQNTGELFF; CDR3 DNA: TGTGCCACCGGAGCGGGACAGAACACCGGGGAGCTGTTTTTT
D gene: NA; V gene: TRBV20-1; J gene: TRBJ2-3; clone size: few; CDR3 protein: CSARDAGEGTDTQYF; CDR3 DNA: TGCAGTGCTAGAGATGCCGGGGAGGGCACAGATACGCAGTATTTT
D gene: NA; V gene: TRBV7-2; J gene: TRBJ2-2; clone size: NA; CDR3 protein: CASSLDRGTMFF; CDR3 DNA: TGTGCCAGCAGCTTAGATAGGGGAACGATGTTTTTT
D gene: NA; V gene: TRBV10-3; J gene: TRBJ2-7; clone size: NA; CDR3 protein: CAISEARREQYF; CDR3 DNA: TGTGCCATCAGTGAGGCCCGGCGGGAGCAGTACTTC
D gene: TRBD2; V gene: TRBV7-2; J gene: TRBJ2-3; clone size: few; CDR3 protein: CASSPSTSGTDTQYF; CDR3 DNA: TGTGCCAGCAGTCCCTCGACTAGCGGGACGGATACGCAGTATTTT
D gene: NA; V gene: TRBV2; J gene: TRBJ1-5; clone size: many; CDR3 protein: CASSGGGNQPQHF; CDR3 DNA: TGTGCCAGCAGTGGTGGCGGGAATCAGCCCCAGCATTTT
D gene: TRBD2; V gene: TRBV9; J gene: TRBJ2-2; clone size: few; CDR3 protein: CASSVGTSGATGELFF; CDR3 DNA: TGTGCCAGCAGCGTAGGGACTAGCGGGGCTACCGGGGAGCTGTTTTTT
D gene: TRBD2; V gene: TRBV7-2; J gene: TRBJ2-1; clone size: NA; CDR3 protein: CASSQGLAGHEQFF; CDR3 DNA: TGTGCCAGCAGCCAGGGACTAGCGGGACATGAGCAGTTCTTC
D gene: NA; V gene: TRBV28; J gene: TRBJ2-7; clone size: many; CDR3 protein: CASSFSFGGAYEQYF; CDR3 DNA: TGTGCCAGCAGTTTTTCTTTCGGCGGGGCCTACGAGCAGTACTTC
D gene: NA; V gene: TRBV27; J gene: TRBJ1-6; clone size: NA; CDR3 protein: CASSLRMGSTNSPLHF; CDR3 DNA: TGTGCCAGCAGTTTACGGATGGGGTCGACAAATTCACCCCTCCACTTT
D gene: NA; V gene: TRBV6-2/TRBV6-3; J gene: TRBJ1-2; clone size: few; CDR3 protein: CASTKITGTIPYGYTF; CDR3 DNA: TGTGCCAGCACCAAAATTACCGGGACTATCCCCTATGGCTACACCTTC
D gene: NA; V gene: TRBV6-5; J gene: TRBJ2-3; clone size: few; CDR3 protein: CASRGPGTGTDTQYF; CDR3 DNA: TGTGCCAGCAGGGGTCCAGGGACGGGCACAGATACGCAGTATTTT
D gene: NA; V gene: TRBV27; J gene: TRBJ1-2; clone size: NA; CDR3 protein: CASSLSGGYGYTF; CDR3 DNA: TGTGCCAGCAGTTTATCCGGGGGCTATGGCTACACCTTC
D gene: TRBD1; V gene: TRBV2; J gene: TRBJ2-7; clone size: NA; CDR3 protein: CASSEWGTGLGEQYF; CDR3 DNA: TGTGCCAGCAGTGAATGGGGGACAGGGCTTGGCGAGCAGTACTTC
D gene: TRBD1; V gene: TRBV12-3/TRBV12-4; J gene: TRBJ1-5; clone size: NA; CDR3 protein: CASSFGDRAQPQHF; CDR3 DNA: TGTGCCAGCAGTTTTGGCGACAGGGCTCAGCCCCAGCATTTT
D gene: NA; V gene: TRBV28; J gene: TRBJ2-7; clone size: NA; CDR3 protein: CASSHGTLSYEQYF; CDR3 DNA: TGTGCCAGCAGTCACGGGACGCTTTCCTACGAGCAGTACTTC
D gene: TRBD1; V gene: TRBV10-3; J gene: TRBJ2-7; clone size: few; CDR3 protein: CAIGPPTGTDEQYF; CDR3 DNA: TGTGCCATCGGCCCCCCGACAGGGACAGACGAGCAGTACTTC
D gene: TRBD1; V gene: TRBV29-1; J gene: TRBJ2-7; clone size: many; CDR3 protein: CSVGRDRDYEQYF; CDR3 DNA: TGCAGCGTTGGTAGGGACAGGGACTACGAGCAGTACTTC
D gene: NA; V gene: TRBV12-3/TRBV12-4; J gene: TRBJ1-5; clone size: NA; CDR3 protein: CASSPRGGASNQPQHF; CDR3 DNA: TGTGCCAGCAGCCCCCGGGGGGGGGCGAGCAATCAGCCCCAGCATTTT
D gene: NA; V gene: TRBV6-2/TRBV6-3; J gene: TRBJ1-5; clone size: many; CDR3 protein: CASTTGGSNQPQHF; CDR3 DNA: TGTGCCAGCACCACCGGGGGAAGCAATCAGCCCCAGCATTTT
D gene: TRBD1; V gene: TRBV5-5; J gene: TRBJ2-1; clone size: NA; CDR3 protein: CASSLGDRDYNEQFF; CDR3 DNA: TGTGCCAGCAGCTTGGGGGACAGGGATTACAATGAGCAGTTCTTC
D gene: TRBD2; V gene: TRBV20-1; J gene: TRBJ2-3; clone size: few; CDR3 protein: CSARGGGLAGTVYTDTQYF; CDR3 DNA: TGCAGTGCTAGAGGGGGTGGGCTAGCGGGGACCGTCTACACAGATACGCAGTATTTT
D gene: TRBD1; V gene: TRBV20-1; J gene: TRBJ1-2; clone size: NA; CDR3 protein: CSASRGHYGYTF; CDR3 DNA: TGCAGTGCTAGCAGGGGGCACTATGGCTACACCTTC
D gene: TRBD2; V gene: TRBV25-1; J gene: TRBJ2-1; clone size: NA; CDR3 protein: CASSDSGLAGLYTNEQFF; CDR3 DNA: TGTGCCAGCAGTGACTCCGGACTAGCGGGACTCTATACCAATGAGCAGTTCTTC
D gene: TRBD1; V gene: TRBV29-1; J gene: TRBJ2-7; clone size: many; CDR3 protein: CSVRTGPYEQYF; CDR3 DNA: TGCAGCGTCCGGACAGGTCCCTACGAGCAGTACTTC
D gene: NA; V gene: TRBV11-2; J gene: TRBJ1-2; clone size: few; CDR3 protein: CASSQRRDGNYGYTF; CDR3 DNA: TGTGCCAGCAGCCAGAGACGGGACGGGAACTATGGCTACACCTTC
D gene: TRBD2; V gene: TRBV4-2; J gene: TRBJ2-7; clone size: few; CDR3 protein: CASSQGTSGRGEQYF; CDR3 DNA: TGTGCCAGCAGCCAAGGGACTAGCGGGAGGGGTGAGCAGTACTTC
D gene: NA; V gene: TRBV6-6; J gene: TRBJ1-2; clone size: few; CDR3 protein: CASSYEGAGYGYTF; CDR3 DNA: TGTGCCAGCAGTTACGAGGGCGCTGGCTATGGCTACACCTTC
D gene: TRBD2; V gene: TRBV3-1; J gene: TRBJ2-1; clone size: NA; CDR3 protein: CASSQVLAEPLNEQFF; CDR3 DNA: TGTGCCAGCAGCCAAGTTCTAGCGGAACCCCTAAATGAGCAGTTCTTC
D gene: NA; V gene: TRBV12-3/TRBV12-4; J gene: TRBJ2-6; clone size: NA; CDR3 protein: CASILGSNPGANVLTF; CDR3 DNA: TGTGCCAGCATTCTCGGCTCCAACCCTGGGGCCAACGTCCTGACTTTC
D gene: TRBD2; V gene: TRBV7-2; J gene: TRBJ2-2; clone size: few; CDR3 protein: CASSLRLAGVPTGELFF; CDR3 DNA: TGTGCCAGCAGCCTACGACTAGCGGGAGTTCCTACCGGGGAGCTGTTTTTT
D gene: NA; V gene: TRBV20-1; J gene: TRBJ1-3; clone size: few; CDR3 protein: CSANMVNGNTIYF; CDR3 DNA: TGCAGTGCTAACATGGTGAACGGAAACACCATATATTTT
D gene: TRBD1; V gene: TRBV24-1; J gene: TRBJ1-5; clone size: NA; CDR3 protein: CVTARGHGQPQHF; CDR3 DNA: TGTGTCACCGCCAGGGGGCATGGTCAGCCCCAGCATTTT
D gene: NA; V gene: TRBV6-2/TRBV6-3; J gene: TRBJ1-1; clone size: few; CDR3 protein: CASSYSKDEAFF; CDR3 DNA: TGTGCCAGCAGTTACTCGAAAGATGAAGCTTTCTTT
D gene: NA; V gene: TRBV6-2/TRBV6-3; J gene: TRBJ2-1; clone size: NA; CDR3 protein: CASSYWGEQFF; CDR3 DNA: TGTGCCAGCAGTTACTGGGGTGAGCAGTTCTTC
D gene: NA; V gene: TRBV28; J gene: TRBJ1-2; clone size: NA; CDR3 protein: CASSLAPLGYTF; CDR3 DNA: TGTGCCAGCAGTCTAGCCCCTCTCGGCTACACCTTC
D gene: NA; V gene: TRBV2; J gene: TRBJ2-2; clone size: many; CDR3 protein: CASSAGGELFF; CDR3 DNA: TGTGCCAGCAGTGCAGGCGGGGAGCTGTTTTTT
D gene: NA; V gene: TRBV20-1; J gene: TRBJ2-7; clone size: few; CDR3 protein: CSARAGTSYEQYF; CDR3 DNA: TGCAGTGCTAGAGCTGGGACTTCCTACGAGCAGTACTTC
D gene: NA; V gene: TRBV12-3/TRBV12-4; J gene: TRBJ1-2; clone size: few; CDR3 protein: CASSTSRVGAYGYTF; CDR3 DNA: TGTGCCAGCTCTACATCCAGGGTCGGGGCCTATGGCTACACCTTC
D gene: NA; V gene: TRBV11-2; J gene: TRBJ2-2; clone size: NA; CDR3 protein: CASSPFVSRTGELFF; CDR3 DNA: TGTGCCAGCAGCCCCTTTGTGAGTCGGACCGGGGAGCTGTTTTTT
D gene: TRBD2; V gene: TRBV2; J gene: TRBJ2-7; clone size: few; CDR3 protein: CASRPAGGPYEQYF; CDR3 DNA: TGTGCCAGCCGACCGGCGGGAGGCCCCTACGAGCAGTACTTC
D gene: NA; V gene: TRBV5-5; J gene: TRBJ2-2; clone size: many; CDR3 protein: CASSLFGRGELFF; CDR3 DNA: TGTGCCAGCAGCTTGTTCGGGAGAGGGGAGCTGTTTTTT
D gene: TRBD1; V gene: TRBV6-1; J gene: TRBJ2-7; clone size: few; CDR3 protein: CASSVRDRWGEQYF; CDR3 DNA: TGTGCCAGCAGTGTAAGGGACAGATGGGGCGAGCAGTACTTC
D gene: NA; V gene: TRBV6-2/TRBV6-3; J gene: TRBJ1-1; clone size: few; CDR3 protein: CASSYSQVYTEAFF; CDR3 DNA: TGTGCCAGCAGTTACAGCCAGGTGTACACTGAAGCTTTCTTT
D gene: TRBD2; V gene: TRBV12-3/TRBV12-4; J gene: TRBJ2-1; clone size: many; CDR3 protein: CASNQAGGPRGEQFF; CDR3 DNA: TGTGCCAGCAACCAAGCGGGAGGGCCTAGAGGTGAGCAGTTCTTC
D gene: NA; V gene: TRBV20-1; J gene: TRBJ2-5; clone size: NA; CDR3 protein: CSASTLAFQETQYF; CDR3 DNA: TGCAGTGCTAGTACCCTAGCGTTTCAAGAGACCCAGTACTTC
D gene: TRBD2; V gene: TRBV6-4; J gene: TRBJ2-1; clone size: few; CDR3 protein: CASGGHASGVFNEQFF; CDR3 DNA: TGTGCCAGCGGAGGACATGCTAGCGGGGTATTCAATGAGCAGTTCTTC
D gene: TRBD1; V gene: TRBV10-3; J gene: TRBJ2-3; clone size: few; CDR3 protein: CAIRGGQGQWDTQYF; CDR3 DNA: TGTGCCATCAGAGGGGGACAGGGACAGTGGGATACGCAGTATTTT